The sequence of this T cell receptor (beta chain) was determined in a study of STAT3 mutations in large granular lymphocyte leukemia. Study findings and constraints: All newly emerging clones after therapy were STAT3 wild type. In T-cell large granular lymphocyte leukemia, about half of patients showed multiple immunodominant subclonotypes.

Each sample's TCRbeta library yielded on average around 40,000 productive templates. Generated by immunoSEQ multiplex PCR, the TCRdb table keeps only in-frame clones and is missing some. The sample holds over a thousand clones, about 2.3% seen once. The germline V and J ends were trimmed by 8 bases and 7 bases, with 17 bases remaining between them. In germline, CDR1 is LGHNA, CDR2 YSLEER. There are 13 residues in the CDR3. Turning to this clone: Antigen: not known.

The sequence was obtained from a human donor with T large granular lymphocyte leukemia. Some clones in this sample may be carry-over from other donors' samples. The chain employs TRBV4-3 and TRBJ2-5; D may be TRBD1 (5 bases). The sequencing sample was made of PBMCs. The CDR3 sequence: CASGFIGAGTQYF. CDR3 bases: TGCGCCAGCGGATTTATTGGGGCCGGGACCCAGTACTTC.